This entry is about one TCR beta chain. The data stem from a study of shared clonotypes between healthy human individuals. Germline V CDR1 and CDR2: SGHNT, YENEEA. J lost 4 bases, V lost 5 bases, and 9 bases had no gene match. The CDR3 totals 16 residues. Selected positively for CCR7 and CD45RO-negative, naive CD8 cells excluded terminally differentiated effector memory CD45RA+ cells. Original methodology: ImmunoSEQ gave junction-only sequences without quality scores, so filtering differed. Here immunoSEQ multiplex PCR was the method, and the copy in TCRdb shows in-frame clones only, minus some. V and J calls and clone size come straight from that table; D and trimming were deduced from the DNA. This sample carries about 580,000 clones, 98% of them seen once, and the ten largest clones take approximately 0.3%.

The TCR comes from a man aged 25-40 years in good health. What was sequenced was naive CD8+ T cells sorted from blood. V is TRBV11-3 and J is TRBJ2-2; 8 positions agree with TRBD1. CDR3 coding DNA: TGTGCCAGCAGCACCAGACAGGGGTCGCGCACCGGGGAGCTGTTTTTT. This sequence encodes CASSTRQGSRTGELFF.